This passage covers 2 T cell receptor beta chains from one sample sequenced in a study of CD8+ T cells in alopecia areata. TCR sequencing used cDNA made by reverse transcription of extracted RNA. Method: immunoSEQ multiplex PCR; TCRdb's copy keeps in-frame clones and lacks some. The sample includes about 250,000 clones, approximately 60% seen only once; the top ten take 0.75% to 0.95%. Sample treatment: oral pan-JAK inhibitor, 5-10 mg twice daily. This material consisted of CD4+ T cells sorted from blood, taken at week 52, from a patient treated with tofacitinib. Receptors were obtained from a human donor with alopecia areata.

The V and J genes are TRBV6-5 and TRBJ1-5; no firm D call. With 0 bases removed from V and 3 bases from J, the gap between germline ends came to 3 bases. The CDR3 has 13 amino acids. The germline gives CDR1 MNHEY, CDR2 SVGAGI. CDR3 region: CASSYSNNQPQHF. The CDR3 DNA follows: TGTGCCAGCAGTTACTCGAACAATCAGCCCCAGCATTTT.

CDR3 sequence reads: CASSRGHQPQHF. The CDR3 DNA follows: TGCGCCAGCAGCAGGGGGCATCAGCCCCAGCATTTT. The chain employs TRBV5-1 and TRBJ1-5; 7 bases agree with TRBD1. The V segment lost 4 bases and the J segment 5 bases; nucleotides outside the gene matches: 0. Germline values: CDR1 SGHRS, CDR2 YFSETQ. The CDR3 runs to 12 residues.